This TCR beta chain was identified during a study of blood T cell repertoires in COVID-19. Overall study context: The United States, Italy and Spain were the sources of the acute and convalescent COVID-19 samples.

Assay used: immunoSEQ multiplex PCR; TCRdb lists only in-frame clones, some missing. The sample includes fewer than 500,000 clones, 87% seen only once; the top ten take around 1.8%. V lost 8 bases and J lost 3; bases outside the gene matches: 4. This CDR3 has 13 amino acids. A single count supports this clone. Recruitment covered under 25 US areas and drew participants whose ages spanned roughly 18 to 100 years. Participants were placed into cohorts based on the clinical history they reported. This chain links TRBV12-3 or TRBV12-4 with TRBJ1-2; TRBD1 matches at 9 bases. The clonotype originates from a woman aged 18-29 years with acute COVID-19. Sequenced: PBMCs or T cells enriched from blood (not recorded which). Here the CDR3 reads CASGTGTDYGYTF. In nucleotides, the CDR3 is TGTGCCAGCGGGACAGGGACGGACTATGGCTACACCTTC.